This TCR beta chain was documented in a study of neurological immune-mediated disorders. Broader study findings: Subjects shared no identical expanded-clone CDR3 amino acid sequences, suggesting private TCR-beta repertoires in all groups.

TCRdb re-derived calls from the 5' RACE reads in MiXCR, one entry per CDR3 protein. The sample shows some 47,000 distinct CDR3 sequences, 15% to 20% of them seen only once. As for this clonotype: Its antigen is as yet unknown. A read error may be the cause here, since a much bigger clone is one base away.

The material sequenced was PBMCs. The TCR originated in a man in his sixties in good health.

The CDR3 loop is CSWGLAGGPLGTDTQYF. CDR3 nucleotides: TGCAGCTGGGGACTAGCGGGAGGGCCGCTAGGCACAGATACGCAGTATTTT. The V call is TRBV29-1, the J call TRBJ2-3, with 16 bases identical to TRBD2. Germline assignment: CDR1 SQVTM and CDR2 ANQGSEA. This CDR3 contains 17 residues. With 8 bases clipped from V and 1 base from J, the junction kept 9 bases outside the gene matches.